These T cell receptor beta chains were read from a single sample in a study of beta chain features in type 1 diabetes. Here immunoSEQ multiplex PCR was the method, and the copy in TCRdb shows in-frame clones only, minus some. This table has about 650,000 clones, around 12% appearing once. Sequencing used naive CD4+ T cells from blood. These receptors originate from a man between 25 and 39 years old with type 1 diabetes. The CDR3 runs from the conserved cysteine through the conserved F or W. Each record gives: D gene, clone size, V gene, J gene, CDR3 DNA, CDR3 protein. The D gene is left open where the match is weak. Clone size is shown for a subset of rows, as once, few, many or a class of expanded clone.

>-|-|TRBV19|TRBJ1-4
TGTGCCAGTAGTGAGGATGAAAAACTGTTTTTT
CASSEDEKLFF
>-|-|TRBV5-1|TRBJ2-1
TGCGCCAGCAGCTCGCCAACGGAGTACAATGAGCAGTTCTTC
CASSSPTEYNEQFF
>-|few|TRBV7-2|TRBJ2-3
TGTGCCAGTTTACCAACCTCATACGGTACGCAGTATTTT
CASLPTSYGTQYF
>TRBD1|few|TRBV2|TRBJ2-3
TGTGCCAGCAGTGAAGGGACAGGGGTAGCGGATACGCAGTATTTT
CASSEGTGVADTQYF
>-|-|TRBV11-2|TRBJ2-7
TGTGCCAGCAGCTTAGTAGCCGGGGGCGAGTACGAGCAGTACTTC
CASSLVAGGEYEQYF
>-|few|TRBV5-1|TRBJ2-3
TGCGCCAGCAGCTTGGAGGTGGGCCCAGTCCCAGATACGCAGTATTTT
CASSLEVGPVPDTQYF
>-|-|TRBV28|TRBJ1-5
TGTGCCAGTCAGTCGGCGGGGGCTAGGGGAGAGCCCCAGCATTTT
CASQSAGARGEPQHF
>-|few|TRBV5-1|TRBJ2-5
TGCGCCAGCAGCTTGGCCGAAGAGACCCAGTACTTC
CASSLAEETQYF
>-|-|TRBV5-1|TRBJ1-4
TGCGCCAGCAGCGTATTCGACAGTAATGAAAAACTGTTTTTT
CASSVFDSNEKLFF
>TRBD1|-|TRBV7-2|TRBJ1-1
TGTGCCAGCAGCCCCGACAGGGCCATCACTGAAGCTTTCTTT
CASSPDRAITEAFF